These T cell receptor beta chains were read from a single sample in a study of T cells in Graves' hyperthyroidism and ophthalmopathy. TCRdb reprocessed the multiplex PCR reads via MiXCR and lists one record per CDR3 protein. The sample has about 690,000 distinct CDR3 sequences; 17% are singletons. The material sequenced was blood. These receptors were taken from a man between 45 and 60 years old with Graves' hyperthyroidism. Both conserved end residues are part of each CDR3.

TRBV7-9	TRBJ1-5	CASSFILRIMGNQPQHF
TRBV7-9	TRBJ1-4	CASSLAFIGATNEKLFF
TRBV10-3	TRBJ1-5	CAISSDPSNQPQHF
TRBV20-1	TRBJ2-1	CSARMANYNEQFF
TRBV28	TRBJ2-2	CASSAPLGELFF
TRBV29-1	TRBJ2-3	CSVVLREGADTQYF
TRBV28	TRBJ2-7	CASSSTQAYEQYF
TRBV6-4	TRBJ1-1	CASSDPTGANTEAFF
TRBV5-8	TRBJ2-3	CASSLPLAGGEDTQYF
TRBV9	TRBJ2-1	CASSATSGRWHEQFF
TRBV29-1	TRBJ2-1	CSVDGTGGNEQFF
TRBV5-1	TRBJ2-5	CASSLKQGIETQYF
TRBV28	TRBJ2-1	CASRSDRGNNEQFF
TRBV7-2	TRBJ2-1	CASSLVHYNEQFF
TRBV12-3/TRBV12-4	TRBJ2-3	CASRIAGRSDTQYF
TRBV6-2/TRBV6-3	TRBJ1-1	CASSYGRGMNTEAFF
TRBV18	TRBJ1-1	CASSTPRNTEAFF
TRBV28	TRBJ1-2	CASSSPRGFSGYTF
TRBV3-1	TRBJ2-1	CASSQDPRGGRFSYNEQFF
TRBV28	TRBJ1-3	CASSFIYKPIALYF
TRBV7-6	TRBJ1-2	CASSVTGGRTYGYTF
TRBV7-9	TRBJ2-1	CASSDLDEAYNEQFF